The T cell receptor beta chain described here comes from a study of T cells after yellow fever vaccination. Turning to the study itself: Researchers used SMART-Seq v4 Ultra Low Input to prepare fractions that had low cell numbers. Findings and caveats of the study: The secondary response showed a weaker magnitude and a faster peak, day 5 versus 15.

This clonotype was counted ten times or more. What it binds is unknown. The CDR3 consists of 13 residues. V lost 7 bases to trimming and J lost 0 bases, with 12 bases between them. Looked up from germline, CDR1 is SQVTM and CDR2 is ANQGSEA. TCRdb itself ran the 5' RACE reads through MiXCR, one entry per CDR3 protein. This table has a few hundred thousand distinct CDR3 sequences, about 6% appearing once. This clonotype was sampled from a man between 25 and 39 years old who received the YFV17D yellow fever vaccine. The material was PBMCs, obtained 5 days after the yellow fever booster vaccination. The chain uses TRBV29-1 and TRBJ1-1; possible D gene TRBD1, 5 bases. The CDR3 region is CSGDRGVNTEAFF. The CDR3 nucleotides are TGCAGCGGGGACCGAGGGGTGAACACTGAAGCTTTCTTT.